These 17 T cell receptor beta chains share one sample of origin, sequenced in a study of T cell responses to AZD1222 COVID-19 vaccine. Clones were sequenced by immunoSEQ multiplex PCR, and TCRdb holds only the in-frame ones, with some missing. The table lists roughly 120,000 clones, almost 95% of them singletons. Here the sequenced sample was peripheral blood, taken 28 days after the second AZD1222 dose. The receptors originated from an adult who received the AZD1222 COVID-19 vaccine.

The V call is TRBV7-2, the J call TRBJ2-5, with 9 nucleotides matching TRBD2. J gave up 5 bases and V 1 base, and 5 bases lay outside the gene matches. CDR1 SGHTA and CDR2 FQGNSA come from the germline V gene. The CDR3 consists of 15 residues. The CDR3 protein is CASSLVAGERETQYF. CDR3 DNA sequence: TGTGCCAGCAGCTTAGTAGCGGGAGAGAGGGAGACCCAGTACTTC.

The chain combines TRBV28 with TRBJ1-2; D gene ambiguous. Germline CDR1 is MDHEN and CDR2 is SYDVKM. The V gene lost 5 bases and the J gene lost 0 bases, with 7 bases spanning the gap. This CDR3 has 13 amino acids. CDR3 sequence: CASSTQPNYGYTF. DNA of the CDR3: TGTGCCAGCAGTACACAGCCTAACTATGGCTACACCTTC.

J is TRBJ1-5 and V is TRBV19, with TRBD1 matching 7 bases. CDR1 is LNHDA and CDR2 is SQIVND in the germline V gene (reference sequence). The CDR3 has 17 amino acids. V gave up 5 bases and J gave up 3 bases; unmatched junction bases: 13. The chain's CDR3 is CASSVRIGTDYNQPQHF. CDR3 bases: TGTGCCAGTAGTGTCCGTATCGGGACAGACTACAATCAGCCCCAGCATTTT.

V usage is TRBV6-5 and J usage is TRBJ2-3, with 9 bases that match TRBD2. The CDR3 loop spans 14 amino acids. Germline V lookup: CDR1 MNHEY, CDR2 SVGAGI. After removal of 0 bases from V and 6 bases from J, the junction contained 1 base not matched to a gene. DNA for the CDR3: TGTGCCAGCAGTTACTCTGCGGGAGGGGATACGCAGTATTTT. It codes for CASSYSAGGDTQYF.

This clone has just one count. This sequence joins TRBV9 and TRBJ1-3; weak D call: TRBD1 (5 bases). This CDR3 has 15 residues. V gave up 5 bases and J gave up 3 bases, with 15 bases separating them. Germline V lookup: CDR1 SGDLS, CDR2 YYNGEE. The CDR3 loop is CASSPSGFSGNTIYF. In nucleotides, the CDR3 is TGTGCCAGCAGTCCCTCAGGGTTTAGTGGAAACACCATATATTTT.

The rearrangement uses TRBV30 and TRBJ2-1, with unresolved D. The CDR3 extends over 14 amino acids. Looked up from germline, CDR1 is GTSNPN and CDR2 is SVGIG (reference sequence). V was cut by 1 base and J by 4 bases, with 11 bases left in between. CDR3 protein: CAWSDSHTYNEQFF. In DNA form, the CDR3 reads TGTGCCTGGAGTGACAGCCATACATACAATGAGCAGTTCTTC.

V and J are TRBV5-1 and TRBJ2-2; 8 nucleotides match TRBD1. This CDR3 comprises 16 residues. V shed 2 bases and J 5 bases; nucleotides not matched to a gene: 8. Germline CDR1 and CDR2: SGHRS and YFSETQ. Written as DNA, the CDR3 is TGCGCCAGCAGCTTCGAGGGCAGGGGGCAAACCGGGGAGCTGTTTTTT. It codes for CASSFEGRGQTGELFF. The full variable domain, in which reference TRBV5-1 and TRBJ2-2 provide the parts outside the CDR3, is KAGVTQTPRYLIKTRGQQVTLSCSPISGHRSVSWYQQTPGQGLQFLFEYFSETQRNKGNFPGRFSGRQFSNSRSEMNVSTLELGDSALYLCASSFEGRGQTGELFFGEGSRLTVL.

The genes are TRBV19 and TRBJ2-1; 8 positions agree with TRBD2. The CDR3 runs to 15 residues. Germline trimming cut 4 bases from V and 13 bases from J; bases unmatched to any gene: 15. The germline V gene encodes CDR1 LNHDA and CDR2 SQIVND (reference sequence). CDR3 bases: TGTGCCAGTAGTAGGCTCGGACTAGCCTCGAAGGGCCAGTTCTTC. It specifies CASSRLGLASKGQFF.

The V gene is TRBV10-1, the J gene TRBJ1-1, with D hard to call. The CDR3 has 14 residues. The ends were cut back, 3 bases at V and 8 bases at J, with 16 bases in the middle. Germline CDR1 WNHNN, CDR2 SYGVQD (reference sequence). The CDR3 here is CASSDGSERSEAFF. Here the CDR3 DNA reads TGCGCCAGCAGTGATGGCAGTGAGAGGTCGGAAGCTTTCTTT.

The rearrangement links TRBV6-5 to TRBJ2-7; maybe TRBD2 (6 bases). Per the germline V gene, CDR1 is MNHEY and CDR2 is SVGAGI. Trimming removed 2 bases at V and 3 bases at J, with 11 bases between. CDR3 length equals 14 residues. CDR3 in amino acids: CASSYGGNSYEQYF. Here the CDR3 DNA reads TGTGCCAGCAGTTACGGGGGGAATAGCTACGAGCAGTACTTC.

The CDR3 region is CASSLKDPGTDGYTF. As DNA, the CDR3 is TGCGCCAGCAGCTTGAAAGATCCCGGGACGGATGGCTACACCTTC. This chain joins TRBV5-1 and TRBJ1-2; possible D gene TRBD1, 5 bases. Per the germline V gene, CDR1 is SGHRS and CDR2 is YFSETQ. This CDR3 contains 15 residues. V lost 1 base and J lost 6, with 16 bases in between.

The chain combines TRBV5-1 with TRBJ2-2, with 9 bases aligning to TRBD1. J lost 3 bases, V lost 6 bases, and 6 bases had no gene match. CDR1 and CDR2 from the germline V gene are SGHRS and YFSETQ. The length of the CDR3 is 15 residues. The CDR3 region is CASNQQGADTGELFF. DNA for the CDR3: TGCGCCAGCAACCAACAGGGGGCGGACACCGGGGAGCTGTTTTTT.

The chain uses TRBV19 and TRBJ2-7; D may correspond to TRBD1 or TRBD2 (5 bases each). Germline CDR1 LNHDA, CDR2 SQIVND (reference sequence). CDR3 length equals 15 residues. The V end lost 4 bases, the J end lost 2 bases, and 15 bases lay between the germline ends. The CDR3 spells CASSTTRDGPYEQYF. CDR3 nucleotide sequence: TGTGCCAGTAGTACCACCCGGGACGGTCCCTACGAGCAGTACTTC.

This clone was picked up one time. The CDR3 coding sequence is TGCGCCAGCAGTGAGTCTATCAGCGTGAGCTCCTACAATGAGCAGTTCTTC. Translating it yields CASSESISVSSYNEQFF. The V gene is TRBV10-2, the J gene TRBJ2-1; unclear D gene. CDR1 is WSHSY and CDR2 is SAAADI in the germline V gene. V dropped 0 bases and J dropped 0 bases, with 12 bases sitting between them. This CDR3 is 17 amino acids long.

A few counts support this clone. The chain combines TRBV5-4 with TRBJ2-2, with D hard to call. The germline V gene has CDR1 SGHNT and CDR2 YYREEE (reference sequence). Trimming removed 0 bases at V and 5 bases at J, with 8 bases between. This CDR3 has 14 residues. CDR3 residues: CASSLARATGELFF. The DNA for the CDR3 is TGTGCCAGCAGCTTGGCCAGAGCGACCGGGGAGCTGTTTTTT.

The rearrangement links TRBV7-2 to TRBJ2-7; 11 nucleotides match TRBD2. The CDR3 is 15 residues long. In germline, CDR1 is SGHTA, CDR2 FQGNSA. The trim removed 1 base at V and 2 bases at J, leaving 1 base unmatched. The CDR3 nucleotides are TGTGCCAGCAGCTTAGAGACTAGCGGGACCTACGAGCAGTACTTC. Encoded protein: CASSLETSGTYEQYF.

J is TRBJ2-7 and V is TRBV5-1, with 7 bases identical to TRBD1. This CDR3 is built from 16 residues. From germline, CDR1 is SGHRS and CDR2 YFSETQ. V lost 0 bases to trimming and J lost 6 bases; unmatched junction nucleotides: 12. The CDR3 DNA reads TGCGCCAGCAGCTTGGGGGTTGGGGGACAGATCGGCGAGCAGTACTTC. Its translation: CASSLGVGGQIGEQYF.